One and the same sample provided the 32 T cell receptor beta chains below, sequenced in a study of blood T cell repertoires in COVID-19. Sequencing was performed with immunoSEQ multiplex PCR; in TCRdb, only in-frame clones are kept and a portion is missing. The data hold 150,000 to 200,000 clones, with approximately 90% observed a single time. Sequencing input: peripheral blood. Receptor source: a man in his 60s with active or convalescent COVID-19.

This clone was recorded only once. This chain connects TRBV14 to TRBJ1-2; D may be TRBD1 (6 bases). V gave up 4 bases and J gave up 4 bases, with 13 bases separating them. The CDR3 contains 14 residues. Germline loops: CDR1 SGHDN, CDR2 FVKESK. This CDR3 is CASSPKQGFYGYTF. CDR3 sequence (DNA): TGTGCCAGCAGCCCGAAGCAGGGGTTCTATGGCTACACCTTC.

The chain joins TRBV5-5 to TRBJ1-4, with 7 bases aligning to TRBD1. This CDR3 comprises 13 residues. Germline CDR1 and CDR2: SGHKS and YYEKEE (reference sequence). Trimming removed 4 bases from V and 13 bases from J; junction bases left unmatched: 10. Here the CDR3 reads CASSITGNRGLFF. The CDR3 nucleotides are TGTGCCAGCAGCATAACAGGGAACAGGGGACTGTTTTTT. The variable domain in full, with the rest retrieved from reference TRBV5-5 and TRBJ1-4, is DAGVTQSPTHLIKTRGQQVTLRCSPISGHKSVSWYQQVLGQGPQFIFQYYEKEERGRGNFPDRFSARQFPNYSSELNVNALLLGDSALYLCASSITGNRGLFFGSGTQLSVL.

The V gene is TRBV2, the J gene TRBJ1-1; 8 positions match TRBD1. Germline-derived CDR1 and CDR2 are SNHLY and FYNNEI. CDR3 size: 14 residues. V trimming: 7 bases; J trimming: 3 bases; junction bases outside the gene matches: 7. The CDR3 coding sequence is TGTGCCAGCACCCCGGACAGGGCGGACACTGAAGCTTTCTTT. Translating gives CASTPDRADTEAFF.

The chain has TRBV4-1 and TRBJ2-1; D not certain. The CDR3 consists of 15 residues. Per the germline V gene, CDR1 is MGHRA and CDR2 is YSYEKL. V lost 1 base to trimming and J lost 5 bases, with 12 bases between them. Here the CDR3 DNA reads TGCGCCAGCAGCCAAGGGGCACAGAAACACAATGAGCAGTTCTTC. This encodes CASSQGAQKHNEQFF.

The chain employs TRBV4-1 and TRBJ2-1; 10 bases match TRBD2. Trimming took 2 bases from V and 5 from J; bases not matched to a gene: 6. The CDR3 runs to 16 residues. CDR1 is MGHRA, CDR2 YSYEKL, per germline. DNA for the CDR3: TGCGCCAGCAGCCAATTTTGGGGACTAGCGAACAATGAGCAGTTCTTC. Translation: CASSQFWGLANNEQFF.

The rearrangement links TRBV23-1 to TRBJ2-7; 7 nucleotides agree with TRBD1. TRBV23-1 is assigned to the ORF class and has an uncertain function. CDR3 size: 15 residues. The trim removed 4 bases at V and 3 bases at J, leaving 9 bases unmatched. CDR3 protein: CASSRAADRVYEQYF. The CDR3 coding sequence is TGCGCCAGCAGTCGTGCCGCCGACAGGGTCTACGAGCAGTACTTC.

V is TRBV5-1 and J is TRBJ2-3; perhaps TRBD2 as D (6 bases). There are 15 residues in the CDR3. V was pared by 4 bases and J by 1 base, with 13 bases between. CDR1 SGHRS and CDR2 YFSETQ come from the germline V gene. The CDR3: CASSLTGTRTDTQYF. The CDR3 DNA is TGCGCCAGCAGCCTTACCGGGACTCGCACAGATACGCAGTATTTT.

The chain is built from TRBV5-1 and TRBJ1-3, with 12 nucleotides matching TRBD1. The CDR3 loop spans 19 amino acids. V shed 4 bases, J shed 0 bases, and the junction held 11 bases outside the gene matches. Germline CDR1 and CDR2: SGHRS and YFSETQ. CDR3 in amino acids: CASSTGTGGSLSSGNTIYF. CDR3 DNA sequence: TGCGCCAGCAGCACCGGGACAGGGGGCTCCTTGAGCTCTGGAAACACCATATATTTT.

The rearrangement joins TRBV5-1 to TRBJ1-1; 7 bases are a match to TRBD1. The CDR3 length is 14 residues. V was clipped by 3 bases and J by 4 bases; unmatched bases: 6. Germline V gene sequence: CDR1 SGHRS, CDR2 YFSETQ. CDR3 nucleotides: TGCGCCAGCAGCTCTGGACAGGTGGGCACTGAAGCTTTCTTT. Amino acid sequence: CASSSGQVGTEAFF.

The chain recombines TRBV6-5 with TRBJ1-2, with 9 bases matching TRBD1. Germline CDR1 and CDR2: MNHEY and SVGAGI. With V trimmed by 6 bases and J by 6 bases, 5 bases remained unmatched. The CDR3 totals 13 residues. The CDR3 DNA sequence: TGTGCCAGCAGCGAGGACAGGGGTAATGGCTACACCTTC. Translating it yields CASSEDRGNGYTF.

J is TRBJ2-7 and V is TRBV13, with D perhaps matching TRBD1 (6 bases). The CDR3 totals 16 residues. Trimming removed 0 bases from V and 2 bases from J, with 14 bases in between. The germline CDR1 and CDR2 sequences are PRHDT and FYEKMQ (reference sequence). CDR3 region: CASSLGLGARAYEQYF. The CDR3 DNA reads as TGTGCCAGCAGCTTAGGCCTGGGGGCTAGAGCCTACGAGCAGTACTTC.

The chain employs TRBV19 and TRBJ2-7, with TRBD2 matching over 11 bases. CDR3 size: 15 residues. Looked up from germline, CDR1 is LNHDA and CDR2 is SQIVND (reference sequence). V was clipped by 3 bases and J by 3 bases; unmatched bases: 4. DNA of the CDR3: TGTGCCAGTAGTATGGGACTAGCGGATTTCTACGAGCAGTACTTC. It specifies CASSMGLADFYEQYF.

This sequence joins TRBV6-5 and TRBJ1-1; D call uncertain. CDR3 length: 12 residues. Trimming took off 9 bases at V and 5 bases at J, with 13 bases between the two ends. Germline values: CDR1 MNHEY, CDR2 SVGAGI. The CDR3 loop reads CASLRAGTEAFF. In DNA form, the CDR3 reads TGTGCCAGTCTGAGGGCGGGGACTGAAGCTTTCTTT.

The rearrangement joins TRBV6-5 to TRBJ1-6, with 7 bases identical to TRBD1. Per germline, CDR1 MNHEY and CDR2 SVGAGI. This CDR3 has 14 residues. The junction had 4 bases not matched to a gene; V was cut back by 4 bases and J by 7 bases. As DNA, the CDR3 is TGTGCCAGCAGTTCGGGACAGCTGAATTCACCCCTCCACTTT. Its translation is CASSSGQLNSPLHF.

The chain joins TRBV9 to TRBJ2-3; the D gene is possibly TRBD1 (6 bases). The CDR3 has 15 amino acids. V lost 3 bases to trimming and J lost 1 base, with 12 bases between them. Germline V CDR1 and CDR2: SGDLS, YYNGEE. CDR3 DNA sequence: TGTGCCAGCAGCGCCCAGGGGAAAGGCACAGATACGCAGTATTTT. Translation: CASSAQGKGTDTQYF.

This CDR3 is CASSSPQDLLSNQPQHF. The DNA of the CDR3 is TGTGCCAGCAGTTCCCCACAGGACCTATTGAGCAATCAGCCCCAGCATTTT. The chain recombines TRBV27 with TRBJ1-5, with TRBD1 as a possible D gene (5 bases). The ends were cut back, 4 bases at V and 1 base at J, with 17 bases in the middle. The V gene's germline CDR1 is MNHEY and CDR2 SMNVEV (reference sequence). CDR3 length equals 17 residues.

J is TRBJ2-1 and V is TRBV5-1; 8 nucleotides align to TRBD1. The trim removed 7 bases at V and 5 bases at J, leaving 8 bases unmatched. CDR3 size: 14 residues. CDR1 is SGHRS and CDR2 is YFSETQ in the germline V gene. This chain's CDR3 is CASGVRGRDNEQFF. CDR3 nucleotides: TGCGCCAGCGGGGTCAGGGGGCGGGACAATGAGCAGTTCTTC.

The CDR3 nucleotides are TGCGCCAGCAGCTTGTTGGCACAGAACACTGAAGCTTTCTTT. Its protein is CASSLLAQNTEAFF. The rearrangement uses TRBV5-1 and TRBJ1-1; no clear D. CDR1 SGHRS and CDR2 YFSETQ come from the germline V gene. The germline V and J ends were trimmed by 1 base and 1 base, with 8 bases remaining between them. This CDR3 has 14 amino acids.

This sequence joins TRBV2 and TRBJ2-7; 10 bases map to TRBD2. The CDR3 is 15 residues long. CDR1 is SNHLY, CDR2 FYNNEI, per germline. V was pared by 5 bases and J by 1 base, with 5 bases of the junction left unmatched. The CDR3 sequence: CASSPLAGSSYEQYF. The CDR3, as DNA: TGTGCCAGCAGTCCACTAGCGGGGAGTTCCTACGAGCAGTACTTC.

This sequence joins TRBV23-1 and TRBJ2-1; 16 bases fit TRBD2. TRBV23-1 counts as an open reading frame of uncertain function. CDR3 length equals 19 residues. V lost 0 bases, J lost 4 bases, and 6 bases stayed unmatched. This CDR3 is CASSQSGTSGGALYNEQFF. In nucleotides, the CDR3 is TGCGCCAGCAGTCAATCGGGGACTAGCGGGGGGGCGTTGTACAATGAGCAGTTCTTC.

A few counts support this clone. This sequence joins TRBV6-5 and TRBJ2-5, with 9 bases matching TRBD2. The junction had 3 bases not matched to a gene; V was cut back by 4 bases and J by 6 bases. CDR1 and CDR2 (germline): MNHEY, SVGAGI. CDR3 length: 13 residues. Here the CDR3 reads CASSLAGEQTQYF. The CDR3 DNA sequence: TGTGCCAGCAGTTTAGCGGGGGAGCAGACCCAGTACTTC.

The CDR3 spells CATSKKDRLSYGYTF. In DNA, the CDR3 is TGTGCCACCAGCAAAAAGGACAGGTTGTCCTATGGCTACACCTTC. This chain uses TRBV15 with TRBJ1-2; the match to TRBD1 covers 7 bases. Germline values: CDR1 LNHNV, CDR2 YYDKDF (reference sequence). The junction had 9 bases not matched to a gene; V was cut back by 4 bases and J by 4 bases. The CDR3 is 15 amino acids.

The rearrangement joins TRBV9 to TRBJ1-1, with TRBD1 matching over 7 bases. The CDR3 totals 15 residues. CDR1 and CDR2 (germline): SGDLS, YYNGEE. V shed 2 bases and J 3 bases; nucleotides not matched to a gene: 7. Here the CDR3 DNA reads TGTGCCAGCAGCGTTGGGGCAGGGACAGACACTGAAGCTTTCTTT. It specifies CASSVGAGTDTEAFF.

In its sample, this clone was seen a few times. J is TRBJ2-1 and V is TRBV5-1; 8 nucleotides align to TRBD1. V shed 4 bases, J shed 2 bases, and the junction held 5 bases outside the gene matches. CDR1 and CDR2 (germline): SGHRS, YFSETQ. This CDR3 region has 15 residues. The CDR3 bases are TGCGCCAGCAGCGAGGGACAGGCTCCCTACAATGAGCAGTTCTTC. Protein sequence: CASSEGQAPYNEQFF.

This chain links TRBV19 with TRBJ1-1, with 9 nucleotides matching TRBD1. This CDR3 spans 17 amino acids. V gave up 5 bases and J gave up 1 base; unmatched junction bases: 11. Germline V gene lookup returns CDR1 LNHDA and CDR2 SQIVND (reference sequence). CDR3 DNA: TGTGCCAGTAGTCCCTTTGGGACAGGGCTGTCGAACACTGAAGCTTTCTTT. Protein sequence: CASSPFGTGLSNTEAFF.

V usage is TRBV27 and J usage is TRBJ1-5; D is possibly TRBD1 (6 bases). CDR1 MNHEY and CDR2 SMNVEV come from the germline V gene (reference sequence). V lost 4 bases and J 4 bases, leaving 17 bases between the germline ends. This CDR3 is 16 amino acids long. CDR3 in amino acids: CASSSHKGGGNQPQHF. The CDR3 DNA follows: TGTGCCAGCAGTTCCCACAAAGGGGGGGGGAATCAGCCCCAGCATTTT.

The rearrangement uses TRBV18 and TRBJ1-3, with D unclear. This CDR3 spans 16 amino acids. Trimming took 2 bases from V and 0 from J, leaving 11 bases between them. From germline, CDR1 is KGHSH and CDR2 LQKENI. CDR3 in DNA: TGTGCCAGCTCACCATCTGCGGTCGGCTCTGGAAACACCATATATTTT. Translating gives CASSPSAVGSGNTIYF.

The gene calls are TRBV5-1 and TRBJ1-1, with TRBD1 matching over 8 bases. The length of the CDR3 is 14 residues. Germline-derived CDR1 and CDR2 are SGHRS and YFSETQ. V dropped 2 bases and J dropped 8; count of bases not matched to a gene: 8. The CDR3 is CASSFWGQELEAFF. DNA of the CDR3: TGCGCCAGCAGCTTCTGGGGACAGGAGCTCGAAGCTTTCTTT.

The CDR3 DNA reads TGTGCCAGCAGTGAATACGGAGCGGGCTCTGGAAACACCATATATTTT. This encodes CASSEYGAGSGNTIYF. The chain employs TRBV25-1 and TRBJ1-3; no clear D. The V and J ends lost 0 bases and 0 bases respectively, with 9 bases between them. The germline gives CDR1 MGHDK, CDR2 SYGVNS. The CDR3 sequence is 16 residues long.

The chain carries TRBV19 and TRBJ1-1, with D maybe TRBD1 (6 bases). The CDR3 consists of 15 residues. Trimming cost V 1 base and J 4 bases, with 13 bases left between them. Germline CDR1 LNHDA, CDR2 SQIVND (reference sequence). The CDR3 DNA reads as TGTGCCAGTAGTATAGTTTTCGTGGGGGCCACTGAAGCTTTCTTT. Translating it yields CASSIVFVGATEAFF.

The rearrangement links TRBV12-3 or TRBV12-4 to TRBJ2-5; TRBD1 aligns across 7 bases. This CDR3 contains 13 residues. V lost 6 bases to trimming and J lost 2 bases; unmatched junction nucleotides: 3. CDR3 loop: CASRATGQETQYF. The CDR3 DNA sequence: TGTGCCAGCAGAGCGACAGGGCAAGAGACCCAGTACTTC.

J is TRBJ1-5 and V is TRBV7-8, with 9 positions matching TRBD1. V lost 4 bases and J lost 1; bases outside the gene matches: 8. In germline, CDR1 is SGHVS, CDR2 FQNEAQ. The CDR3 is 17 amino acids. The CDR3 DNA reads TGTGCCAGCAGCTCGGGACAGGGATTATTGAGCAATCAGCCCCAGCATTTT. Its translation is CASSSGQGLLSNQPQHF.